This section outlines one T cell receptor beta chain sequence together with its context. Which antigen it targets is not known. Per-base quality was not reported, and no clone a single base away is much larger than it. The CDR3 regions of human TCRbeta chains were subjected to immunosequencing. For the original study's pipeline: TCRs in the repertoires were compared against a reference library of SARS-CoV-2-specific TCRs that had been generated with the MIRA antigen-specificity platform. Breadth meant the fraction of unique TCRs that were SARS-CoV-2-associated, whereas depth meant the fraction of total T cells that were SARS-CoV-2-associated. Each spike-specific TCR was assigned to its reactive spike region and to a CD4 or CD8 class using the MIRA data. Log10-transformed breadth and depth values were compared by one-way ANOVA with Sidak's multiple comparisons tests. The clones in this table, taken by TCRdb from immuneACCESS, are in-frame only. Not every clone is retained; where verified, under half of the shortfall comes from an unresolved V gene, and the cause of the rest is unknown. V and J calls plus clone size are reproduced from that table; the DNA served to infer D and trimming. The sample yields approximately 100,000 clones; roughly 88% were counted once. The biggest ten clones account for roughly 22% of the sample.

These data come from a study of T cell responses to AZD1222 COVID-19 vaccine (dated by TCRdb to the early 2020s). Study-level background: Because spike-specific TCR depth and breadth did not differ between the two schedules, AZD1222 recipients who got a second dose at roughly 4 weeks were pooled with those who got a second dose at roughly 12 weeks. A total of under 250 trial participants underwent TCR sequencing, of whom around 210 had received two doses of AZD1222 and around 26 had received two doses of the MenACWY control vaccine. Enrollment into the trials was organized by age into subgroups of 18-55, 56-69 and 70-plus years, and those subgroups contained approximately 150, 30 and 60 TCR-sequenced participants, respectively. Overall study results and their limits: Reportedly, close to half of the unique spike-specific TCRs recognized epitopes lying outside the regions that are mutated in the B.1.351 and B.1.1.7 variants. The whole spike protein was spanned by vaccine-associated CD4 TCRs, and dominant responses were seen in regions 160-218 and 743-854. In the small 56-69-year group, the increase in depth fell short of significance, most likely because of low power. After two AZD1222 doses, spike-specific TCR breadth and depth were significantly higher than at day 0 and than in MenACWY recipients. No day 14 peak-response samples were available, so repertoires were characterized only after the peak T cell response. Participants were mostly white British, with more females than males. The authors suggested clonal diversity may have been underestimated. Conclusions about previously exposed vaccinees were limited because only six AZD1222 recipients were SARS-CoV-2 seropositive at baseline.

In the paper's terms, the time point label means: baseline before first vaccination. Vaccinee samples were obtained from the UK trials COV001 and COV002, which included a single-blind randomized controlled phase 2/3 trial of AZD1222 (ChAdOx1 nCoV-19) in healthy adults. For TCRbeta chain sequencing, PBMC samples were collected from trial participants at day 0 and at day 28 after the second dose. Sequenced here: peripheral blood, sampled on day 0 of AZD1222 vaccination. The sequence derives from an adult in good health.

At the DNA level, the sequence is TGTGCCAGCAGCCAAGATACGGGGGGCCACAATGAGCAGTTCTTC. This is translated as CASSQDTGGHNEQFF. The chain employs TRBV3-1 (or the pseudogene TRBV3-2) and TRBJ2-1; TRBD2 could be the D gene, as 7 bases match. Via the germline V gene (reference sequence), CDR1 is LGHDT and CDR2 YNNKEL. V is cut by 0 bases and J by 5 bases, and the space between the germline ends is 11 bases. The CDR3 has 15 amino acids, counting the end cysteine and phenylalanine. This entry keeps only the CDR3 DNA: 45 bases, framed from base 1.